This T cell receptor beta chain was documented in a study of response to subunit inactivated influenza vaccine. Study-level results: The authors put forward the suggestion that each seasonal influenza vaccination may bring in only a limited number of new T cells.

One entry per CDR3 protein, called by TCRdb with MiXCR from the RT-PCR reads. Of 450,000 to 600,000 distinct CDR3 sequences listed, 15% to 20% were seen once; the top ten hold approximately 3%. About this clonotype: Its antigen is currently unknown.

The source is a man aged 50-75 years who received an inactivated influenza vaccine. Source: CD4+ T cells sorted from PBMCs, taken less than 30 months after vaccination.

The CDR3 coding sequence is TGCAGCGTTGAAATCCTGGGACAGGGGTTTTCTGAAGCTTTCTTT. Its protein product is CSVEILGQGFSEAFF. The genes are TRBV29-1 and TRBJ1-1, with 10 positions matching TRBD1. Trimming removed 2 bases from V and 6 bases from J; junction bases left unmatched: 9. The CDR3 extends over 15 amino acids. Germline V gene data show CDR1 as SQVTM and CDR2 as ANQGSEA.